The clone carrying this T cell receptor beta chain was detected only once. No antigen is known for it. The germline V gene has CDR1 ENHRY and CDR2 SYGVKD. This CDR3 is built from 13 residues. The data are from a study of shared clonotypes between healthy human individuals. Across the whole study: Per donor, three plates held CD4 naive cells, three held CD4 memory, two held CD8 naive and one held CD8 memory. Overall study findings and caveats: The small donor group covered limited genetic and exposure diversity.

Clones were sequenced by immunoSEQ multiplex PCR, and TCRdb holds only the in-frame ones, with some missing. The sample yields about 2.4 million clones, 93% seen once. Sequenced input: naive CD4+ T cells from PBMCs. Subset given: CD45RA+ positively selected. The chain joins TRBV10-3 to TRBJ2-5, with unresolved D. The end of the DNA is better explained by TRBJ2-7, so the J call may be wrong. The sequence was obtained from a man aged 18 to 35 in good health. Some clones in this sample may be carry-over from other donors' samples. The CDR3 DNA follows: TGTGCCATCAGTGAGCGCCAGTCGGACGAGCAGTACTTC. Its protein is CAISERQSDEQYF.